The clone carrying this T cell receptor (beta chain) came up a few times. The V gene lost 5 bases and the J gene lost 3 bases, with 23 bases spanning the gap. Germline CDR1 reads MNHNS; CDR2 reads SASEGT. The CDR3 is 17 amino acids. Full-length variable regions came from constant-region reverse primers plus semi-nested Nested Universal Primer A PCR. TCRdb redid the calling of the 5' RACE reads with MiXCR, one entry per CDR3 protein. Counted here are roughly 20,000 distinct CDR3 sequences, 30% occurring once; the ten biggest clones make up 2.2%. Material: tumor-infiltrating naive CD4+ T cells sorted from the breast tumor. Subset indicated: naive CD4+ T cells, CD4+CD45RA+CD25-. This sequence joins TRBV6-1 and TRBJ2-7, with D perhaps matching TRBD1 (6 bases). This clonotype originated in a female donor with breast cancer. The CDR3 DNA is TGTGCCAGCAGTTCACGGGACATAGTCGGAAATTACTACGAGCAGTACTTC. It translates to CASSSRDIVGNYYEQYF.